A selection of T cell receptor beta chains follows, all from one sample in a study of OX40 agonist ivuxolimab in advanced cancers. The assay was immunoSEQ multiplex PCR, and TCRdb's table has in-frame clones only and misses some. The sample contains more than 70,000 clones, about 83% of which appear only once. Specimen: CD4+ or CD8+ T cells sorted from blood, collected in a trial of the OX40 agonist ivuxolimab. The source is an adult with an advanced solid tumor such as melanoma, head and neck, liver or kidney cancer. Both conserved end residues are part of each CDR3. A D gene is named only where the DNA matches it firmly. The listing skips clone size in some rows; elsewhere it reads once, few, many or a size class.

-,TRBJ1-1,TRBV19,-,TGTGCCAGTAGTATTGGGAGGGATCGGGGGAACACTGAAGCTTTCTTT,CASSIGRDRGNTEAFF
-,TRBJ1-5,TRBV6-1,-,TGTGCCAGCACCGATAGCAATCAGCCCCAGCATTTT,CASTDSNQPQHF
-,TRBJ1-6,TRBV4-3,once,TGCGCCAGCAGCCAAGAATCTACTTCGCATTCACCCCTCCACTTT,CASSQESTSHSPLHF
TRBD1,TRBJ2-7,TRBV7-2,-,TGTGCCAGCAGCTTAAGACAGGGCTTCGAGCAGTACTTC,CASSLRQGFEQYF
-,TRBJ2-1,TRBV5-1,-,TGCGCCAGCAGCTTGGCTGGGCTAACCTACAATGAGCAGTTCTTC,CASSLAGLTYNEQFF
TRBD2,TRBJ2-1,TRBV5-6,-,TGTGCCAGCAGCTTAGCTAGCGGGACCCTCCTTTACGTGAATGAGCAGTTCTTC,CASSLASGTLLYVNEQFF
-,TRBJ2-2,TRBV11-2,-,TGTGCCAGCAGCCCGGCGGGGTTTTCCGGGGAGCTGTTTTTT,CASSPAGFSGELFF
TRBD1,TRBJ1-1,TRBV7-8,-,TGTGCCAGCAGCGCGACAGGGGTTGGAGCTTTCTTT,CASSATGVGAFF
-,TRBJ2-1,TRBV27,-,TGTGCCAGCAGTTTATCCGGAACCTACAATGAGCAGTTCTTC,CASSLSGTYNEQFF
-,TRBJ1-6,TRBV9,-,TGTGCCAGCGCCGCCACTGATAATTCACCCCTCCACTTT,CASAATDNSPLHF
-,TRBJ1-2,TRBV7-2,-,TGTGCCAGCAGCTTAGCGCTTGGCACGGTTTATGGCTACACCTTC,CASSLALGTVYGYTF
TRBD2,TRBJ2-2,TRBV19,once,TGTGCCAGTAGGGTGCGGGGGAACACCGGGGAGCTGCTTTTT,CASRVRGNTGELLF
-,TRBJ2-7,TRBV29-1,few,TGCAGCGCTCGACTAGGGGTCGACGAGCAGTACTTC,CSARLGVDEQYF
-,TRBJ2-3,TRBV7-9,-,TGTGCCAGCAGCTTTATACGGATGAGCACAGATACGCAGTATTTT,CASSFIRMSTDTQYF
TRBD2,TRBJ2-3,TRBV5-1,-,TGCGCCAGCAGCTTGGGGGGACTACCCACAGATACGCAGTATTTT,CASSLGGLPTDTQYF
TRBD2,TRBJ2-7,TRBV5-1,-,TGCGCCAGCAGCTTGGAGCGGGGCCACTACGAGCAGTACTTC,CASSLERGHYEQYF
-,TRBJ1-2,TRBV5-1,-,TGCGCCAGCAGCTTGGACACCTATGGCTACACCTTC,CASSLDTYGYTF
-,TRBJ1-5,TRBV18,-,TGTGCCAGCTCTCTCGGACAGACTAATAGCAATCAGCCCCAGCATTTT,CASSLGQTNSNQPQHF
-,TRBJ2-3,TRBV30,-,TGTGCCTGGAGTGGACGCCTACTAGCCGGTACCACAGATACGCAGTATTTT,CAWSGRLLAGTTDTQYF
-,TRBJ2-2,TRBV5-1,-,TGCGCCAGCAGCTGGGGACTGAGAGACACCGGGGAGCTGTTTTTT,CASSWGLRDTGELFF